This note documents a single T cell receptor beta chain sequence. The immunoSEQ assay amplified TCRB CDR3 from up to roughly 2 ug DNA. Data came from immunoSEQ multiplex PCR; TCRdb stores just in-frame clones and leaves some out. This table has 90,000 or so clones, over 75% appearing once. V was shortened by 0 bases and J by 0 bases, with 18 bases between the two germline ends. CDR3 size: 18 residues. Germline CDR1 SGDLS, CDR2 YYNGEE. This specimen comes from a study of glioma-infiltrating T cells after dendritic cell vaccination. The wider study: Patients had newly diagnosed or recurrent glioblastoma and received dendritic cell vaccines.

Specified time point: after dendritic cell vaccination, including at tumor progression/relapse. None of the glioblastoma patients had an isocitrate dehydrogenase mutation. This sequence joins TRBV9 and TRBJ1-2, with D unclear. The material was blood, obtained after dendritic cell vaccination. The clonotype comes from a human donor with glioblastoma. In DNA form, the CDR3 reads TGTGCCAGCAGCGTAGGCATCATTAACATCCGTGCTAACTATGGCTACACCTTC. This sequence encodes CASSVGIINIRANYGYTF.